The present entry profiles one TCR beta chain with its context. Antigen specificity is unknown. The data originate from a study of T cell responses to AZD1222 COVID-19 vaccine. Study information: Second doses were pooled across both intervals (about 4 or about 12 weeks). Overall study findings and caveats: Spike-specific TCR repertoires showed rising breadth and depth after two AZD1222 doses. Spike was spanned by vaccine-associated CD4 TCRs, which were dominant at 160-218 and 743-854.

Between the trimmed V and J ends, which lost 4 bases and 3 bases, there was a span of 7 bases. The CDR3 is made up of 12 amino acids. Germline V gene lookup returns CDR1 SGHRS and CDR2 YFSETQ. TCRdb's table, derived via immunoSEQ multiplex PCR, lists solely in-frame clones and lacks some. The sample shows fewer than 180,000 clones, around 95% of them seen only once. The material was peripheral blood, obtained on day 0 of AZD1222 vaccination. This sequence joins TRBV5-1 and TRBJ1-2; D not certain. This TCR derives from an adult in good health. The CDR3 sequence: CASSREDYGYTF. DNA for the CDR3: TGCGCCAGCAGCCGGGAGGACTATGGCTACACCTTC.